These T cell receptor beta chains were read from a single sample in a study of T cells and copy number aberrations in small-cell lung cancer. Clones were sequenced by immunoSEQ multiplex PCR, and TCRdb holds only the in-frame ones, with some missing. Of under 8,000 clones in the sample, around 77% are singletons; the top ten hold around 9.9%. Sequencing was carried out using normal tissue next to the tumor. These receptors came from a woman in her 70s with small cell lung cancer. Some clones in this sample may be carry-over from other donors' samples. Each CDR3 is given with its conserved first and last residue. D genes are given only for firm matches. A clone size is listed for some rows: how often the clone was seen (once, few, many), or a class if it is expanded.

D: TRBD1; V: TRBV4-2; J: TRBJ2-5; size: -; CDR3: CASSQLDRGKGETQYF; DNA: TGTGCCAGCAGCCAACTGGACAGGGGTAAGGGAGAGACCCAGTACTTC
D: -; V: TRBV10-3; J: TRBJ1-5; size: -; CDR3: CAIPQPQHF; DNA: TGTGCCATCCCCCAGCCCCAGCATTTT
D: -; V: TRBV6-1; J: TRBJ2-1; size: -; CDR3: CASSRDGSSYNEQFF; DNA: TGTGCCAGCAGCCGGGACGGGAGCTCCTACAATGAGCAGTTCTTC
D: -; V: TRBV5-1; J: TRBJ2-1; size: -; CDR3: CASSLGRGKAGAGEQFF; DNA: TGCGCCAGCAGCTTGGGTCGTGGGAAAGCAGGAGCGGGTGAGCAGTTCTTC
D: TRBD1; V: TRBV6-1; J: TRBJ1-1; size: -; CDR3: CASIPRTGVVTEAFF; DNA: TGTGCCAGCATCCCGAGGACAGGGGTGGTCACTGAAGCTTTCTTT
D: -; V: TRBV30; J: TRBJ1-3; size: few; CDR3: CAWSVYQGFGTIYF; DNA: TGTGCCTGGAGTGTATACCAGGGTTTTGGTACCATATATTTT
D: -; V: TRBV28; J: TRBJ1-5; size: -; CDR3: CASSSGQKRRPQHF; DNA: TGTGCCAGCAGTTCAGGACAAAAAAGGCGGCCCCAGCATTTT
D: -; V: TRBV2; J: TRBJ2-7; size: -; CDR3: CASRLNEQYF; DNA: TGTGCCAGCAGACTGAACGAGCAGTACTTC
D: TRBD2; V: TRBV5-4; J: TRBJ2-5; size: once; CDR3: CASSFSGRSETQYF; DNA: TGTGCCAGCAGCTTTAGCGGGAGAAGCGAGACCCAGTACTTC
D: -; V: TRBV21-1; J: TRBJ1-1; size: -; CDR3: CASSKEGENTEAFF; DNA: TGTGCCAGCAGCAAAGAAGGAGAGAACACTGAAGCTTTCTTT
D: -; V: TRBV18; J: TRBJ2-2; size: -; CDR3: CASSDTGELFF; DNA: TGTGCCAGCTCCGACACCGGGGAGCTGTTTTTT
D: -; V: TRBV7-8; J: TRBJ2-3; size: -; CDR3: CASSLGGVGTSTDTQYF; DNA: TGTGCCAGCAGCTTAGGGGGGGTAGGGACAAGCACAGATACGCAGTATTTT
D: -; V: TRBV9; J: TRBJ2-7; size: -; CDR3: CASSFGWGAYEQYF; DNA: TGTGCCAGCAGCTTCGGCTGGGGGGCCTACGAGCAGTACTTC
D: -; V: TRBV15; J: TRBJ1-4; size: -; CDR3: CATSRDRLGEKLFF; DNA: TGTGCCACCAGCAGAGATCGACTTGGTGAAAAACTGTTTTTT
D: TRBD1; V: TRBV30; J: TRBJ1-5; size: -; CDR3: CAWSPKDRVFQPQHF; DNA: TGTGCCTGGAGTCCTAAGGACAGGGTGTTCCAGCCCCAGCATTTT
D: -; V: TRBV29-1; J: TRBJ1-1; size: few; CDR3: CSVGASTEAFF; DNA: TGCAGCGTTGGGGCCTCCACTGAAGCTTTCTTT